The sequence of this T cell receptor beta chain was determined in a study of CD8 T cells in ankylosing spondylitis. Study-wide findings and caveats: As reported, disease-linked clones showed significant enrichment in matched ankylosing spondylitis synovial fluid. Certain motif variants had earlier been reported in reactive arthritis synovial fluid and blood.

This clonotype was seen ten or more times. Its antigen is unknown. Each CDR3 protein is one row after TCRdb ran MiXCR on the 5' RACE reads. The table includes some 240,000 distinct CDR3 sequences, 8% to 9.5% detected once. The source is a male donor with ankylosing spondylitis or in good health (not recorded which). Sequenced input: blood, either unsorted or a sorted T cell fraction (not recorded which).

This chain's CDR3 is CASSLSGRVWVDEQFF. CDR3 sequence (DNA): TGTGCCAGCAGTTTAAGCGGGAGGGTCTGGGTGGATGAGCAGTTCTTC. The chain uses TRBV12-3 or TRBV12-4 and TRBJ2-1; 10 bases are shared with TRBD2. The CDR3 spans 16 residues. The trim removed 2 bases at V and 8 bases at J, leaving 9 bases unmatched.